One sample yielded the 27 T cell receptor beta chains listed below, sequenced in a study of vaccination effects on CD4 cells after COVID-19. In the ViraFEST assay, antigen-specific CD4+ clonotypes were identified by expansion after peptide-pool stimulation. Culture proceeded for about ten days, and CD4+ T cells were then isolated. Their SARS-CoV-2 infection, verified by PCR, occurred between March and December 2020. No antigen is known for these receptors. Data came from immunoSEQ multiplex PCR; TCRdb stores just in-frame clones and leaves some out. The table shows about 70,000 clones, with under 85% occurring only once. The starting material was CD4+ T cells from PBMCs cultured with HIV peptides, obtained before COVID-19 vaccination. Sample subset: HIV-1 Nef peptide pool negative control/reference culture. The source of these receptors is a human donor who had a prior SARS-CoV-2 infection.

The gene calls are TRBV18 and TRBJ1-4; D gene uncertain. Germline-derived CDR1 and CDR2 are KGHSH and LQKENI. V was shortened by 2 bases and J by 4 bases, with 8 bases between the two germline ends. This CDR3 spans 14 amino acids. CDR3 nucleotide sequence: TGTGCCAGCTCACCAATGGATCTTAATGAAAAACTGTTTTTT. This codes for CASSPMDLNEKLFF.

The chain recombines TRBV11-3 with TRBJ2-3, with D perhaps being TRBD1 or TRBD2 (5 bases each). Germline-derived CDR1 and CDR2 are SGHNT and YENEEA. The length of the CDR3 is 18 residues. Trimming stripped 1 base from V and 0 bases from J, with 17 bases between. The CDR3 is CASSLGGWVLTSTDTQYF. Here the CDR3 DNA reads TGTGCCAGCAGCTTAGGGGGGTGGGTCCTCACAAGCACAGATACGCAGTATTTT.

The chain recombines TRBV3-1 (or the pseudogene TRBV3-2) with TRBJ2-5; tentatively, D is TRBD2 (7 bases). The CDR3 spans 17 residues. Trimming shortened V by 0 bases and J by 5 bases, and 19 bases separated the two germline ends. Germline V gene sequence: CDR1 LGHDT, CDR2 YNNKEL (reference sequence). CDR3 DNA: TGTGCCAGCAGCCAAGATAGGGGGGGTGGAGTATGGGAGACCCAGTACTTC. It encodes CASSQDRGGGVWETQYF.

The rearrangement links TRBV7-9 to TRBJ1-1; possible D gene TRBD1, 5 bases. Trimming left V 5 bases short and J 1 base short, with 11 bases between. The CDR3 runs to 14 residues. Germline V gene data show CDR1 as SEHNR and CDR2 as FQNEAQ (reference sequence). Here the CDR3 reads CASSPGDRNTEAFF. In DNA form, the CDR3 reads TGTGCCAGCAGCCCGGGAGACAGGAACACTGAAGCTTTCTTT.

The J gene is TRBJ1-6, the V gene TRBV7-8; 9 bases line up with TRBD1. This CDR3 has 14 amino acids. Trimming at V came to 5 bases and at J to 7 bases, leaving 3 bases not matched to a gene. Germline CDR1 SGHVS, CDR2 FQNEAQ. CDR3 bases: TGTGCCAGCAGCCTGGGGACAGGGAATTCACCCCTCCACTTT. Amino acids: CASSLGTGNSPLHF.

The chain combines TRBV9 with TRBJ1-1; 8 nucleotides match TRBD1. The CDR3 has 15 amino acids. CDR1 and CDR2 from the germline V gene are SGDLS and YYNGEE. The ends lost 0 bases at V and 10 bases at J; junction bases unmatched: 11. The DNA of the CDR3 is TGTGCCAGCAGCGTAGAGGGGTCAGGACAGGGACGAGCTTTCTTT. It is translated as CASSVEGSGQGRAFF.

The rearrangement joins TRBV9 to TRBJ2-5; either TRBD1 or TRBD2 may fit D (5 bases each). CDR3 length: 16 amino acids. Germline values: CDR1 SGDLS, CDR2 YYNGEE. Trimming left V 4 bases short and J 2 bases short, with 18 bases between. CDR3 residues: CASSPRAWDGQETQYF. CDR3 nucleotide sequence: TGTGCCAGCAGCCCAAGGGCATGGGACGGACAAGAGACCCAGTACTTC.

This sequence joins TRBV7-9 and TRBJ2-2; 9 bases match TRBD2. Germline CDR1 reads SEHNR; CDR2 reads FQNEAQ (reference sequence). The trim removed 5 bases at V and 1 base at J, leaving 8 bases unmatched. CDR3 length: 17 amino acids. The CDR3 bases are TGTGCCAGCAGCCCTGCGGGGGGGGCAGGGAACACCGGGGAGCTGTTTTTT. This gives the protein CASSPAGGAGNTGELFF.

This clone was counted only a few times. The rearrangement uses TRBV5-1 and TRBJ1-2; 7 bases align to TRBD1. J was trimmed by 0 bases and V by 4 bases; bases with no gene match: 9. The length of the CDR3 is 16 residues. CDR1 SGHRS and CDR2 YFSETQ come from the germline V gene. CDR3 sequence (DNA): TGCGCCAGCAGCCCTTCGACAGGGAGCCCTAACTATGGCTACACCTTC. Protein product: CASSPSTGSPNYGYTF.

The genes are TRBV10-3 and TRBJ2-3, with TRBD2 matching over 12 bases. Germline V gene data show CDR1 as ENHRY and CDR2 as SYGVKD. The trim removed 11 bases at V and 2 bases at J, leaving 8 bases unmatched. CDR3 length: 15 residues. CDR3 sequence reads: CAAATSGGATDTQYF. The DNA of the CDR3 is TGTGCCGCCGCGACTAGCGGGGGTGCCACAGATACGCAGTATTTT.

The V call is TRBV10-3, the J call TRBJ1-1; the D gene is possibly TRBD1 (6 bases). The length of the CDR3 is 14 residues. The germline CDR1 and CDR2 sequences are ENHRY and SYGVKD. Trimming removed 4 bases from V and 2 bases from J, with 11 bases in between. The CDR3 DNA sequence: TGTGCCATCAGTGTACAGGGACCAAACACTGAAGCTTTCTTT. It is translated as CAISVQGPNTEAFF.

This chain joins TRBV4-2 and TRBJ2-7; 14 bases match TRBD2. This CDR3 region has 17 residues. V dropped 0 bases and J dropped 3; count of bases not matched to a gene: 4. Germline loops: CDR1 LGHNA, CDR2 YNFKEQ. DNA for the CDR3: TGTGCCAGCAGCCAAGAATCGACTAGCGGGAGGGTCTACGAGCAGTACTTC. Translation: CASSQESTSGRVYEQYF.

This clone was seen a handful of times. A read error may produce the germline difference seen at one junction end. This chain connects TRBV5-4 to TRBJ2-7, with 11 nucleotides matching TRBD2. The V gene's germline CDR1 is SGHNT and CDR2 YYREEE (reference sequence). The CDR3 extends over 15 amino acids. Written as DNA, the CDR3 is TGTGCCAGCAGCTTGGGTAGCGGGAGGGCCTACGAGCACCACTTC. Translated: CASSLGSGRAYEHHF.

This clone was counted between two and nine times. The chain uses TRBV11-2 and TRBJ2-2, with a possible D match to TRBD2 (5 bases). Trimming removed 5 bases at V and 2 bases at J, with 12 bases between. This CDR3 is 15 amino acids long. Germline V lookup: CDR1 SGHAT, CDR2 FQNNGV. CDR3 DNA sequence: TGTGCCAGCAGCCCCGTCCGGGGTAACACCGGGGAGCTGTTTTTT. Protein product: CASSPVRGNTGELFF.

This rearrangement joins TRBV9 to TRBJ2-5; 8 bases agree with TRBD2. V trimming: 0 bases; J trimming: 7 bases; junction bases outside the gene matches: 8. The CDR3 contains 15 residues. Germline V gene sequence: CDR1 SGDLS, CDR2 YYNGEE. This CDR3 is CASSVAGGRSATQYF. Here the CDR3 DNA reads TGTGCCAGCAGCGTAGCGGGGGGGCGGTCGGCGACCCAGTACTTC.

Concerning this clone itself: Compared with germline, one end of the junction differs, possibly owing to a read error. The chain employs TRBV7-7 and TRBJ2-5; D is unclear. This CDR3 spans 13 amino acids. The germline V gene has CDR1 SSHAT and CDR2 FNYEAQ (reference sequence). The chain's CDR3 is CASSFGVSETQYF. The CDR3 DNA reads TGTGCTAGCAGCTTTGGGGTTTCAGAGACCCAGTACTTC.

The J gene is TRBJ1-2, the V gene TRBV7-9; TRBD1 is a possible D gene (5 bases). The CDR3 has 13 amino acids. V was trimmed by 5 bases and J by 7 bases, leaving 14 bases between them. Germline loops: CDR1 SEHNR, CDR2 FQNEAQ (reference sequence). The CDR3 DNA sequence: TGTGCCAGCAGCCCCCAGGGCGCAGGTGGCTACACCTTC. It yields the protein CASSPQGAGGYTF.

V gene TRBV11-3 combines with J gene TRBJ2-5; D gene uncertain. Trimming stripped 2 bases from V and 7 bases from J, with 11 bases between. The CDR3 spans 13 residues. Looked up from germline, CDR1 is SGHNT and CDR2 is YENEEA. This CDR3 is CASSLNSPGTQYF. The CDR3 bases are TGTGCCAGCAGCTTAAACAGCCCAGGGACCCAGTACTTC.

There are a few counts of this clone. The chain employs TRBV4-2 and TRBJ1-2, with 10 bases lining up with TRBD1. The CDR3 runs to 14 residues. Germline lookup yields CDR1 LGHNA and CDR2 YNFKEQ. After removal of 4 bases from V and 5 bases from J, the junction contained 4 bases not matched to a gene. The CDR3 spells CASSPRQGAYGYTF. Here the CDR3 DNA reads TGTGCCAGCAGCCCACGACAGGGGGCTTATGGCTACACCTTC.

This sequence joins TRBV7-3 and TRBJ2-2; weak D call: TRBD2 (6 bases). Germline CDR1 SGHTA, CDR2 FQGTGA. The CDR3 loop spans 17 amino acids. Trimming cost V 2 bases and J 0 bases, with 13 bases left between them. CDR3 amino acids: CASSLLSGGANTGELFF. The CDR3 DNA reads TGTGCCAGCAGCTTACTTTCCGGCGGGGCGAACACCGGGGAGCTGTTTTTT.

This clone has just one count. The chain couples TRBV7-3 to TRBJ2-3; 13 bases fit TRBD2. Germline loops: CDR1 SGHTA, CDR2 FQGTGA. Trimming took 2 bases from V and 0 from J; bases not matched to a gene: 2. This CDR3 contains 17 residues. DNA of the CDR3: TGTGCCAGCAGCTTACCGGGACTAGCGGGGAGCACAGATACGCAGTATTTT. It encodes CASSLPGLAGSTDTQYF. The full variable domain, rest sourced from reference TRBV7-3 and TRBJ2-3, is GAGVSQTPSNKVTEKGKYVELRCDPISGHTALYWYRQSLGQGPEFLIYFQGTGAADDSGLPNDRFFAVRPEGSVSTLKIQRTERGDSAVYLCASSLPGLAGSTDTQYFGPGTRLTVL.

The V gene is TRBV2, the J gene TRBJ2-7; 8 nucleotides align to TRBD1. Germline loops: CDR1 SNHLY, CDR2 FYNNEI. V shed 10 bases, J shed 0 bases, and the junction held 2 bases outside the gene matches. The CDR3 spans 12 residues. CDR3 DNA: TGTGCCACTGGACAGGGCTCCTACGAGCAGTACTTC. This codes for CATGQGSYEQYF.

The chain links TRBV23-1 to TRBJ1-4; TRBD1 matches 9 bases. TRBV23-1 carries the ORF label, with uncertain function. Trimming cost V 10 bases and J 12 bases; bases outside gene matches: 21. CDR3 size: 16 residues. CDR3 loop: CATLPGQGFSYGELFF. For the CDR3, the DNA is TGCGCCACCCTTCCGGGACAGGGTTTCTCCTACGGTGAACTGTTTTTT.

V gene TRBV5-1 combines with J gene TRBJ2-2, with 10 bases fitting TRBD2. The V segment lost 1 base and the J segment 0 bases; nucleotides outside the gene matches: 0. The CDR3 extends over 16 amino acids. Germline V gives CDR1 SGHRS, CDR2 YFSETQ. The DNA of the CDR3 is TGCGCCAGCAGCTTGACTAGCGGGGCGAACACCGGGGAGCTGTTTTTT. Amino acids: CASSLTSGANTGELFF. The full variable domain, with the rest looked up from reference TRBV5-1 and TRBJ2-2, is KAGVTQTPRYLIKTRGQQVTLSCSPISGHRSVSWYQQTPGQGLQFLFEYFSETQRNKGNFPGRFSGRQFSNSRSEMNVSTLELGDSALYLCASSLTSGANTGELFFGEGSRLTVL.

The chain links TRBV4-2 to TRBJ2-5; 7 bases align to TRBD1. Germline V gene data show CDR1 as LGHNA and CDR2 as YNFKEQ. V was pared by 0 bases and J by 2 bases, with 9 bases of the junction left unmatched. The CDR3 length is 17 residues. The chain's CDR3 is CASSQDSPGRGQETQYF. The CDR3 region has the DNA TGTGCCAGCAGCCAAGACTCACCCGGCAGGGGGCAAGAGACCCAGTACTTC.

This chain links TRBV30 with TRBJ1-2; D is undetermined. V gave up 0 bases and J gave up 7 bases, with 6 bases separating them. The CDR3 loop spans 11 amino acids. Looked up from germline, CDR1 is GTSNPN and CDR2 is SVGIG (reference sequence). CDR3 nucleotide sequence: TGTGCCTGGAGTGTACAAGGTGGCTACACCTTC. It is translated as CAWSVQGGYTF. Drawing the rest from reference TRBV30 and TRBJ1-2, the complete variable domain is SQTIHQWPATLVQPVGSPLSLECTVEGTSNPNLYWYRQAAGRGLQLLFYSVGIGQISSEVPQNLSASRPQDRQFILSSKKLLLSDSGFYLCAWSVQGGYTFGSGTRLTVV.

This clone was observed a handful of times. DNA of the CDR3: TGTGCCAGCAGTGACCTGGAGGACATCCCTTTCTTT. It specifies CASSDLEDIPFF. J is TRBJ1-1 and V is TRBV2; D is perhaps TRBD1 (5 bases). The CDR3 spans 12 residues. Between the trimmed V and J ends, which lost 3 bases and 12 bases, there was a span of 14 bases. Germline V gene lookup returns CDR1 SNHLY and CDR2 FYNNEI.